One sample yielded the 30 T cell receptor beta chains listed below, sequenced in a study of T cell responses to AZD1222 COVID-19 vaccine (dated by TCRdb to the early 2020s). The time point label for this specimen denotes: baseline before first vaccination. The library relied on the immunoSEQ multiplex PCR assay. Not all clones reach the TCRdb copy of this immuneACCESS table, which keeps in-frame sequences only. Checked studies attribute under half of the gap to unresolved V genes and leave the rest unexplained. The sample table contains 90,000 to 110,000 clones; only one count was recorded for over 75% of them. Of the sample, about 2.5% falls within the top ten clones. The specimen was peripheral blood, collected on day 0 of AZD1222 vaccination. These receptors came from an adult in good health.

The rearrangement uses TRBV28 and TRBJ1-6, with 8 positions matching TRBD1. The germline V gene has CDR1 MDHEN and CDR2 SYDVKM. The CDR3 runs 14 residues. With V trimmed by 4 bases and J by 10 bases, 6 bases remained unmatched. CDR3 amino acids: CASSSGQGGSPLHF. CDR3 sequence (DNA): TGTGCCAGCAGTTCAGGACAGGGTGGATCACCCCTCCACTTT.

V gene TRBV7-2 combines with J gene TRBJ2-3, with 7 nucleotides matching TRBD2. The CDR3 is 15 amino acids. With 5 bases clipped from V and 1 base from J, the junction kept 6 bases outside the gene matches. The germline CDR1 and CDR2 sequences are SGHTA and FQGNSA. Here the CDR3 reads CASSPIGGGTDTQYF. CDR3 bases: TGTGCCAGCAGCCCGATTGGGGGGGGCACAGATACGCAGTATTTT. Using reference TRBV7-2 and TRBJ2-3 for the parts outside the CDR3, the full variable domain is GAGVSQSPSNKVTEKGKDVELRCDPISGHTALYWYRQSLGQGLEFLIYFQGNSAPDKSGLPSDRFSAERTGGSVSTLTIQRTQQEDSAVYLCASSPIGGGTDTQYFGPGTRLTVL.

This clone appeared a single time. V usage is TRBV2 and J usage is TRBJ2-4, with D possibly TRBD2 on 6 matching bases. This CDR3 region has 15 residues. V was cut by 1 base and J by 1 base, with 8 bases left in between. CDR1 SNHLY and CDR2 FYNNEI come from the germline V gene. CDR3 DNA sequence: TGTGCCAGCAGTGAAGAGGGGAGGGCCAAAAACATTCAGTACTTC. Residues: CASSEEGRAKNIQYF. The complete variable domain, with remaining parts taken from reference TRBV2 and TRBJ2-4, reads EPEVTQTPSHQVTQMGQEVILRCVPISNHLYFYWYRQILGQKVEFLVSFYNNEISEKSEIFDDQFSVERPDGSNFTLKIRSTKLEDSAMYFCASSEEGRAKNIQYFGAGTRLSVL.

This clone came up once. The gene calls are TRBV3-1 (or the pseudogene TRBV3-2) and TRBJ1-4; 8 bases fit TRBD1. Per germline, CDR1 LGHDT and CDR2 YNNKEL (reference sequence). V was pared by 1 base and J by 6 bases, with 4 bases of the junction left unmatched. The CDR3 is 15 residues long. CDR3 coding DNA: TGTGCCAGCAGCCAAGGCAGGGGGCGGGATGAAAAACTGTTTTTT. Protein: CASSQGRGRDEKLFF.

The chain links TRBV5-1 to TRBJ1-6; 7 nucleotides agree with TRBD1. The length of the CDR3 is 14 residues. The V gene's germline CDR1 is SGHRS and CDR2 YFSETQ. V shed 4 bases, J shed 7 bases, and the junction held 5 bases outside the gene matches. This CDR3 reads CASSVRQGNSPLHF. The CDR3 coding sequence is TGCGCCAGCAGCGTCCGACAGGGCAATTCACCCCTCCACTTT.

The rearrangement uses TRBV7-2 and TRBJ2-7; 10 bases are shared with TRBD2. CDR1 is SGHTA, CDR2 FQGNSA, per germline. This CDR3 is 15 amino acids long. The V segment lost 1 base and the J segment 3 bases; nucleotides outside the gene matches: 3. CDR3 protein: CASSLGAGGIYEQYF. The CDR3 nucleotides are TGTGCCAGCAGCTTAGGAGCGGGGGGGATCTACGAGCAGTACTTC.

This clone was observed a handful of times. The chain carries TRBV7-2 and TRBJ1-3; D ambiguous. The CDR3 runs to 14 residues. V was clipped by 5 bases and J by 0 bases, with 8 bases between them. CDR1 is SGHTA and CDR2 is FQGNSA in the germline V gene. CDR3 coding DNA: TGTGCCAGCAGCACGGTAGTCTCTGGAAACACCATATATTTT. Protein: CASSTVVSGNTIYF.

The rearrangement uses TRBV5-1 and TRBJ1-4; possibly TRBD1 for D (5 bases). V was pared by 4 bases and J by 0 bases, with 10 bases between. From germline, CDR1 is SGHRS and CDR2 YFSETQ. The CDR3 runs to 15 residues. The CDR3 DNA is TGCGCCAGCAGCACGGCAGGGACAACTAATGAAAAACTGTTTTTT. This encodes CASSTAGTTNEKLFF.

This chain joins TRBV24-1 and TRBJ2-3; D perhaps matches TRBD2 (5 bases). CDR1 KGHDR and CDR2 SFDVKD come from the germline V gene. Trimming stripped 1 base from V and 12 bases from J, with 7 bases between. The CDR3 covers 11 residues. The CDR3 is CATSDFGRQYF. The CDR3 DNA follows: TGTGCCACCAGTGATTTTGGGAGACAGTATTTT.

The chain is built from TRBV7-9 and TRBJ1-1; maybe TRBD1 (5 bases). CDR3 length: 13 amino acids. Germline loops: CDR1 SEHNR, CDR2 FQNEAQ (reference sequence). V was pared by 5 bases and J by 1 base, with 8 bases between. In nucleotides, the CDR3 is TGTGCCAGCAGCATCAGGGAGAACACTGAAGCTTTCTTT. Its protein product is CASSIRENTEAFF.

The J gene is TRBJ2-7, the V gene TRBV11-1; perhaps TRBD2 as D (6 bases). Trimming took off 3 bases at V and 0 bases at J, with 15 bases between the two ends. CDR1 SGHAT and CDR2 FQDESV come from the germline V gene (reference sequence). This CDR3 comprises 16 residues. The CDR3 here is CASSLGLSESSYEQYF. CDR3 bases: TGTGCCAGCAGCTTGGGACTGAGTGAAAGCTCCTACGAGCAGTACTTC.

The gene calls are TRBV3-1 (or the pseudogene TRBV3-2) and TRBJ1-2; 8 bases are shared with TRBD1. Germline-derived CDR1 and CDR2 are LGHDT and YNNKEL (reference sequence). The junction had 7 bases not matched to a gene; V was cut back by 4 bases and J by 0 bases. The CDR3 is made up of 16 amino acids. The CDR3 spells CASSPMGQAPNYGYTF. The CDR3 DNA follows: TGTGCCAGCAGCCCCATGGGACAGGCCCCTAACTATGGCTACACCTTC.

In nucleotides, the CDR3 is TGTGCCAGCAGCCAAGCAAGCGGGGGCAGGCGTAATGAGCAGTTCTTC. Its protein is CASSQASGGRRNEQFF. The V call is TRBV14, the J call TRBJ2-1, with 8 bases fitting TRBD2. The CDR3 has 16 amino acids. Germline V gene sequence: CDR1 SGHDN, CDR2 FVKESK. Unmatched junction bases numbered 9, after V lost 1 base and J lost 7 bases.

For the CDR3, the DNA is TGTGCCAGCAGCTTAGGGACGAACCAGGGGGCTGGCTACACCTTC. Encoded protein: CASSLGTNQGAGYTF. The V call is TRBV7-9, the J call TRBJ1-2, with 8 positions matching TRBD1. The trim removed 1 base at V and 7 bases at J, leaving 8 bases unmatched. Germline V gives CDR1 SEHNR, CDR2 FQNEAQ (reference sequence). The CDR3 runs 15 residues.

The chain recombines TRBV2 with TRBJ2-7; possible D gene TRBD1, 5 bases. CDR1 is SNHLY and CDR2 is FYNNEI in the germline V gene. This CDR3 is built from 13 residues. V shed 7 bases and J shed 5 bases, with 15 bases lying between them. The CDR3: CASKQGGLDEQYF. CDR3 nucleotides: TGTGCCAGCAAGCAGGGCGGATTGGACGAGCAGTACTTC.

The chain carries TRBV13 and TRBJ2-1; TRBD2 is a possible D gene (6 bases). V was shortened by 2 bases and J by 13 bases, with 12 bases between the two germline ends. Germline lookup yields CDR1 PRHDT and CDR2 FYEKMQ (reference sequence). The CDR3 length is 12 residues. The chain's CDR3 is CASSLRDSVQFF. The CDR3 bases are TGTGCCAGCAGCTTAAGGGACTCCGTACAGTTCTTC.

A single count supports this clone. The CDR3 here is CASSLAGEINEQYF. The CDR3 DNA follows: TGTGCCAGCAGTCTAGCGGGAGAGATCAACGAGCAGTACTTC. The V gene is TRBV6-2 or TRBV6-3, the J gene TRBJ2-7; 10 positions agree with TRBD2. The V segment lost 5 bases and the J segment 5 bases; nucleotides outside the gene matches: 6. Germline V gene data show CDR1 as MNHEY and CDR2 as SVGEGT. The CDR3 is made up of 14 amino acids.

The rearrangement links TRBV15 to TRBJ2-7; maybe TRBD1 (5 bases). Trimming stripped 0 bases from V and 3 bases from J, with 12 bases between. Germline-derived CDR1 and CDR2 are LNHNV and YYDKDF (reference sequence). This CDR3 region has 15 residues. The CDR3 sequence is CATSRDSAGHYEQYF. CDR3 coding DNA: TGTGCCACCAGCAGAGATTCCGCAGGGCACTACGAGCAGTACTTC.

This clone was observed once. CDR3 DNA: TGTGCCAGCAGCGTAGGGGGGAGGGGCACCGGGGAGCTGTTTTTT. This sequence encodes CASSVGGRGTGELFF. The chain recombines TRBV9 with TRBJ2-2; TRBD2 matches at 7 bases. This CDR3 has 15 amino acids. Losses at the gene ends were 0 bases for V and 4 bases for J; bases not matched to a gene: 3. From germline, CDR1 is SGDLS and CDR2 YYNGEE.

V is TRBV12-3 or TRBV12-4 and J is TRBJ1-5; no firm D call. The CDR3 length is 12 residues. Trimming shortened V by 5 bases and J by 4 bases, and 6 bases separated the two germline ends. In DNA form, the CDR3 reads TGTGCCAGCAGTCTCCTGAATCAGCCCCAGCATTTT. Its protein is CASSLLNQPQHF.

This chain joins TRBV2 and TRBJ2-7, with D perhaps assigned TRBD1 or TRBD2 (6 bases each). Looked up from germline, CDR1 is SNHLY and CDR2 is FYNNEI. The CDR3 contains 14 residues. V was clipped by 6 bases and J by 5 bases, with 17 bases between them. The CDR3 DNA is TGTGCCAGCAGCGAAACAGGGAGGAAAGACGAGCAGTACTTC. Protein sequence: CASSETGRKDEQYF.

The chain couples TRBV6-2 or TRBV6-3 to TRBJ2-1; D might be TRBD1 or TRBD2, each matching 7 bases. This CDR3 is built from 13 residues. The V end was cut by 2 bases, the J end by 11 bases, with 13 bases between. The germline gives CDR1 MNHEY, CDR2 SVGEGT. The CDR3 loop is CASSYTQGGKQFF. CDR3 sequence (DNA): TGTGCCAGCAGTTACACCCAGGGGGGGAAGCAGTTCTTC.

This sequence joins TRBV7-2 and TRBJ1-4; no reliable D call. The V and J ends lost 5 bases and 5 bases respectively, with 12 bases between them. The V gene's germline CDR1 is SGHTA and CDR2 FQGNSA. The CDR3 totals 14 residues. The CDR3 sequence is CASSVGRSNEKLFF. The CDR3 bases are TGTGCCAGCAGCGTCGGACGGAGCAATGAAAAACTGTTTTTT.

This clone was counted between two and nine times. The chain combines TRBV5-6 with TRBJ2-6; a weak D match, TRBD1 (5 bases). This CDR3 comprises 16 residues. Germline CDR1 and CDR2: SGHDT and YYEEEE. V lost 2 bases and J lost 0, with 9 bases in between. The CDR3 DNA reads TGTGCCAGCAGCTTCATAACAGGCTCTGGGGCCAACGTCCTGACTTTC. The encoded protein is CASSFITGSGANVLTF.

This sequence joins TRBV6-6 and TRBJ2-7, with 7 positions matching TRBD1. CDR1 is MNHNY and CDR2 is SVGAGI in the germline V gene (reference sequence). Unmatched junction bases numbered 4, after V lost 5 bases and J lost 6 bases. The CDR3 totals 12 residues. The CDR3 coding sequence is TGTGCCAGCAGTCGGCAGGGGGTCGAGCAGTACTTC. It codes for CASSRQGVEQYF.

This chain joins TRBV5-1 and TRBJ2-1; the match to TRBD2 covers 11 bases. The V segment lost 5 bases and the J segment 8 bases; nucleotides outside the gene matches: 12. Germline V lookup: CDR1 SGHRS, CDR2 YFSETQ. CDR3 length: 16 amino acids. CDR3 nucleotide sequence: TGCGCCAGCAGTCTCATAGCGGGAGGGAGTCGGGATGAGCAGTTCTTC. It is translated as CASSLIAGGSRDEQFF.

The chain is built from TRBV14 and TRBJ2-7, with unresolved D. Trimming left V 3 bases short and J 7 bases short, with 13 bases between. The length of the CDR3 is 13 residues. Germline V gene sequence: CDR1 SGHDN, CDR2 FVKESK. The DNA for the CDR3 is TGTGCCAGCAGCCACTCAGGCGGTGGGGAGCAGTACTTC. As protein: CASSHSGGGEQYF.

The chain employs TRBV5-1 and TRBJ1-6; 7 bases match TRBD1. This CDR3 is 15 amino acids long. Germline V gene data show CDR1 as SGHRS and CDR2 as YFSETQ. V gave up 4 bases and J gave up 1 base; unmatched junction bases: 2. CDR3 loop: CASSMGQSYNSPLHF. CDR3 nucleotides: TGCGCCAGCAGCATGGGACAGTCCTATAATTCACCCCTCCACTTT.

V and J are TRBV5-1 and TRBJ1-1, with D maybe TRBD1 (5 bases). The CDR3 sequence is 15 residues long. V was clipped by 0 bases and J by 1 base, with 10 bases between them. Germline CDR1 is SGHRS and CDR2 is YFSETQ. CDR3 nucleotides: TGCGCCAGCAGCTTGGCCTCAGGGAGGAACACTGAAGCTTTCTTT. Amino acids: CASSLASGRNTEAFF. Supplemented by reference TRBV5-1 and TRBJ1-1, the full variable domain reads KAGVTQTPRYLIKTRGQQVTLSCSPISGHRSVSWYQQTPGQGLQFLFEYFSETQRNKGNFPGRFSGRQFSNSRSEMNVSTLELGDSALYLCASSLASGRNTEAFFGQGTRLTVV.

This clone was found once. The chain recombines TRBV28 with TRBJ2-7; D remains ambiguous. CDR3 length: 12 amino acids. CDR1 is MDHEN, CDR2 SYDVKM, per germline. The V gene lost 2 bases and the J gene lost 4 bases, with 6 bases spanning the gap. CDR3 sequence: CASSLVGYEQYF. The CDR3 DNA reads TGTGCCAGCAGTTTAGTTGGGTACGAGCAGTACTTC.